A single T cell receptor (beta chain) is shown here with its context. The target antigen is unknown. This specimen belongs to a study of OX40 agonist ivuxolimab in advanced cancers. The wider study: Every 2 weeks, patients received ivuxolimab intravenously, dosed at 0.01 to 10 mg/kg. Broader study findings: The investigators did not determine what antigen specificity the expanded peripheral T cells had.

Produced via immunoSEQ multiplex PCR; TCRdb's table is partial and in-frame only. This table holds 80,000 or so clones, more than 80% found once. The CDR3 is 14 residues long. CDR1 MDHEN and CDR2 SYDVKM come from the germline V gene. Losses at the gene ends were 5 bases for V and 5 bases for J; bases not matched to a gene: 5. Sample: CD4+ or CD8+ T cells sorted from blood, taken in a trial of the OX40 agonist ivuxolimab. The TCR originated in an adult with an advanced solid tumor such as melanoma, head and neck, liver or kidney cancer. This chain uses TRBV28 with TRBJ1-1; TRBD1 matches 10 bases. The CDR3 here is CASSTGQGRTEAFF. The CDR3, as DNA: TGTGCCAGCAGTACGGGACAGGGGAGGACTGAAGCTTTCTTT.